The TCR beta chain under discussion was sequenced for a study of breast tumors, draining lymph nodes, adjacent tissues. Germline V gene lookup returns CDR1 SGHTA and CDR2 FQGNSA. V was pared by 5 bases and J by 7 bases, with 13 bases between. This CDR3 is built from 13 residues. TCRdb reprocessed the multiplex PCR reads via MiXCR and lists one record per CDR3 protein. Of around 70,000 distinct CDR3 sequences in the sample, roughly 40% were seen once. Many counts were recorded for this clonotype. The clonotype comes from a female donor with breast cancer. Some clones in this sample may be carry-over from other donors' samples. V is TRBV7-2 and J is TRBJ2-3, with TRBD2 as a possible D gene (5 bases). The specimen was breast tumor tissue. As DNA, the CDR3 is TGTGCCAGCAGCAGCGAGTCGGGGAATACGCAGTATTTT. It encodes CASSSESGNTQYF.